The 7 T cell receptor beta chains given below trace back to one sample, sequenced in a study of siplizumab effects on memory and regulatory T cells. Generated by immunoSEQ multiplex PCR, the TCRdb table keeps only in-frame clones and is missing some. The table has 110,000 or so clones, 92% seen once. The sequenced material came from Tregs sorted from blood. The receptors here all came from a human donor in good health.

The V gene is TRBV4-1, the J gene TRBJ1-1, with 7 bases identical to TRBD1. The CDR3 length is 15 residues. CDR1 is MGHRA and CDR2 is YSYEKL in the germline V gene. Germline trimming cut 2 bases from V and 2 bases from J; bases unmatched to any gene: 5. In DNA form, the CDR3 reads TGCGCCAGCAGCCAAAAGGGGGCTAGAAACACTGAAGCTTTCTTT. Translated, it gives CASSQKGARNTEAFF.

This chain links TRBV18 with TRBJ1-1; the D gene is possibly TRBD1 (5 bases). Trimming removed 0 bases from V and 2 bases from J, with 13 bases in between. This CDR3 contains 16 residues. Germline V lookup: CDR1 KGHSH, CDR2 LQKENI. The CDR3 nucleotides read TGTGCCAGCTCACCACCTACCTCGGGGCAAAACACTGAAGCTTTCTTT. This codes for CASSPPTSGQNTEAFF.

The rearrangement links TRBV10-3 to TRBJ2-2; 7 nucleotides match TRBD1. There are 13 residues in the CDR3. Per the germline V gene, CDR1 is ENHRY and CDR2 is SYGVKD. Trimming at V came to 10 bases and at J to 0 bases, leaving 2 bases not matched to a gene. The CDR3 sequence is CASGTANTGELFF. The CDR3, as DNA: TGTGCCAGTGGGACAGCGAACACCGGGGAGCTGTTTTTT.

The chain has TRBV5-1 and TRBJ1-1, with a tentative D call TRBD1 (5 bases). The CDR3 contains 13 residues. V was cut by 6 bases and J by 2 bases, with 11 bases left in between. Germline loops: CDR1 SGHRS, CDR2 YFSETQ. CDR3 sequence: CASTTGANTEAFF. CDR3 DNA: TGCGCCAGCACCACTGGGGCCAACACTGAAGCTTTCTTT. Using reference TRBV5-1 and TRBJ1-1 for the parts outside the CDR3, the full variable domain is KAGVTQTPRYLIKTRGQQVTLSCSPISGHRSVSWYQQTPGQGLQFLFEYFSETQRNKGNFPGRFSGRQFSNSRSEMNVSTLELGDSALYLCASTTGANTEAFFGQGTRLTVV.

This clone was observed once. The chain is built from TRBV29-1 and TRBJ2-4; 12 bases map to TRBD1. V trimming: 4 bases; J trimming: 11 bases; junction bases outside the gene matches: 6. Germline V CDR1 and CDR2: SQVTM, ANQGSEA. The CDR3 spans 13 residues. CDR3 sequence reads: CSVARGQGAFQYF. As DNA, the CDR3 is TGCAGCGTTGCTCGGGGACAGGGGGCCTTTCAGTACTTC.

J is TRBJ1-2 and V is TRBV2; a weak D match, TRBD1 (5 bases). V lost 2 bases and J 7 bases, leaving 14 bases between the germline ends. The CDR3 has 14 residues. Per germline, CDR1 SNHLY and CDR2 FYNNEI. The DNA for the CDR3 is TGTGCCAGCAGTGAAATCAGGGCTCGGTTTGGCTACACCTTC. Encoded protein: CASSEIRARFGYTF.

J is TRBJ2-7 and V is TRBV5-6, with D possibly matching TRBD2 (6 bases). In germline, CDR1 is SGHDT, CDR2 YYEEEE. The CDR3 spans 13 residues. Trimming shortened V by 6 bases and J by 1 base, and 11 bases separated the two germline ends. CDR3 bases: TGTGCCAGCACCATCGGGAGTTCCTACGAGCAGTACTTC. It codes for CASTIGSSYEQYF.